This T cell receptor (beta chain) emerged from a study of early T cells in non-severe SARS-CoV-2 infection. Overall study context: Sequencing was performed on bulk RNA from unsorted whole blood, leaving chains unpaired. Overall study findings and caveats: Sequences matched to VDJdb favored anti-spike CD8 responses, while private and CD4 specificities were missed.

This CDR3 is 15 amino acids long. Germline V gene lookup returns CDR1 SGHTA and CDR2 FQGNSA. V shed 1 base, J shed 9 bases, and the junction held 6 bases outside the gene matches. The sample holds many counts of this clonotype. Its antigen is currently unknown. TCRdb re-analysed the 5' RACE reads in MiXCR, keeping a single row per CDR3 protein. The sample holds 100,000 to 130,000 distinct CDR3 sequences, approximately 12% seen once. The sequence came from an adult who was a healthcare worker with PCR-confirmed SARS-CoV-2 infection or an uninfected control (not recorded which). The sample comprised whole blood. The chain employs TRBV7-2 and TRBJ1-6, with 7 nucleotides matching TRBD1. For the CDR3, the DNA is TGTGCCAGCAGCTTAGGACAGGGATTGGTTTCACCCCTCCACTTT. This codes for CASSLGQGLVSPLHF.